This TCR beta chain is drawn from a study of blood T cell repertoires in COVID-19. On the study more broadly: COVID-19 samples collected from the United States, Italy and Spain covered acute and convalescent phases. T cells, B-cell-depleted T cells, or PBMCs supplied cDNA or gDNA.

Original analysis: Amplification with reference gene primers provided the estimates of nucleated cell counts. Using immunoSEQ multiplex PCR, the repertoire was profiled, and TCRdb retains in-frame clones only, with some absent. D and trimming were read from the DNA, whereas the V and J calls and clone size are those reported in that table. The sample has some 40,000 clones, 85% to 95% seen once. This clone came up once. CDR3 length equals 12 residues. Between the trimmed V and J ends, which lost 4 bases and 5 bases, there was a span of 8 bases. CDR1 SEHNR and CDR2 FQNEAQ come from the germline V gene (reference sequence). In Seattle, patients joined the study during active infection and were tracked longitudinally.

This chain links TRBV7-9 with TRBJ2-5, with D possibly TRBD1 on 5 matching bases. This clonotype was obtained from a man aged 45-65 years with COVID-19, enrolled during active disease. The specimen was peripheral blood. The DNA for the CDR3 is TGTGCCAGCAGCTGGGGCGGCGAGACCCAGTACTTC. Translation: CASSWGGETQYF.